The clone carrying this TCR beta chain was observed at least ten times. The antigen remains unidentified. The CDR3 extends over 13 amino acids. V gave up 5 bases and J gave up 8 bases, with 15 bases separating them. Germline CDR1 SEHNR, CDR2 FQNEAQ (reference sequence). The authors produced cDNA by 5'RACE using 10-nucleotide random UMIs. A single run covered 15-18 subjects with over 190 million TCR-beta sequences. One entry per CDR3 protein, called by TCRdb with MiXCR from the 5' RACE reads. The top ten hold 23% of the sample, which has fewer than 35,000 distinct CDR3 sequences, under 6% seen once. The entry originates in a study of neurological immune-mediated disorders. A total of 2 million PBMCs stored at -80 degrees C provided the unsorted libraries. Study-wide points: Private repertoires in all groups were suggested by the absence of shared CDR3 amino acid sequences among expanded clones across subjects.

The sequence was obtained from a man aged 18-30 years in good health. The chain is built from TRBV7-9 and TRBJ1-2; D is unclear. Sequencing was carried out using PBMCs. The CDR3: CASSLGREGGYTF. Here the CDR3 DNA reads TGTGCCAGCAGCCTGGGTAGGGAAGGGGGCTACACCTTC.